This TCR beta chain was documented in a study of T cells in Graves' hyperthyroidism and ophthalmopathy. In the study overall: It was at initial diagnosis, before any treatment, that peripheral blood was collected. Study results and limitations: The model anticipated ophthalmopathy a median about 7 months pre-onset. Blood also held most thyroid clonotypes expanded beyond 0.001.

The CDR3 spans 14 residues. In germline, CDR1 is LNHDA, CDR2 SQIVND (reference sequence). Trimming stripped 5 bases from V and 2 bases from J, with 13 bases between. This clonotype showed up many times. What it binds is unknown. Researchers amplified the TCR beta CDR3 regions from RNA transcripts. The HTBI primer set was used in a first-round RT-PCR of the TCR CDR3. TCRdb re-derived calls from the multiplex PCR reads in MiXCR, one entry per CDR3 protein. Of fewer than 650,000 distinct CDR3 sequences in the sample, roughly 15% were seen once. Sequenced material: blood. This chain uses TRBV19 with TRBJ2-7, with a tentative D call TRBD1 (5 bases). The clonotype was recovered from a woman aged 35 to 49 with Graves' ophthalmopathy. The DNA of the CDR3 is TGTGCCAGTAGTTTAAGACAGTCGACCTACGAGCAGTACTTC. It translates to CASSLRQSTYEQYF.